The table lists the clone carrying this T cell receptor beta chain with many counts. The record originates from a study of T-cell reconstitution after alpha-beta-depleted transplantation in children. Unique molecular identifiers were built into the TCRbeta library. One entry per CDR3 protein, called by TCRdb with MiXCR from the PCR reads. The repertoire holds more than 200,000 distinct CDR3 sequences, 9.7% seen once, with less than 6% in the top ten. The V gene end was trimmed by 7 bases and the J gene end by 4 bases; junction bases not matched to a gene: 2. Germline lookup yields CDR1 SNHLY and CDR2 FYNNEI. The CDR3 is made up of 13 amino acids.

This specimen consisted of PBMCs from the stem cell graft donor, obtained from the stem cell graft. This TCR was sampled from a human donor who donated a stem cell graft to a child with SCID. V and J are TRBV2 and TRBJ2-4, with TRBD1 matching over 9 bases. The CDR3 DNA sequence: TGTGCCAGCACCGGACAGGGGAAAAACATTCAGTACTTC. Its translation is CASTGQGKNIQYF.